The subject of this entry is one TCR beta chain. The sample carries other DNA sequences with the same CDR3. Authors' processing steps: Quantification of nucleated cells was approximated via reference gene primer amplification. Produced via immunoSEQ multiplex PCR; TCRdb's table is partial and in-frame only. The DNA gave D and trimming, while V, J and clone size come from that table. The sample includes hundreds of thousands of clones, roughly 89% seen only once; the top ten take around 4.8%. Germline loops: CDR1 LNHDA, CDR2 SQIVND (reference sequence). The CDR3 extends over 14 amino acids. Trimming pared 1 base from V and 4 bases from J, leaving 8 bases between. This sample was included in a study of blood T cell repertoires in COVID-19. On the study more broadly: Samples of COVID-19 (acute and convalescent) were obtained from the United States, Italy and Spain.

Participants had their cohort set by participant-reported clinical history. This receptor was taken from a man in his sixties who had recovered from COVID-19. J is TRBJ1-5 and V is TRBV19; maybe TRBD1 (5 bases). The sequencing sample was made of PBMCs or T cells enriched from blood (not recorded which). CDR3 sequence (DNA): TGTGCCAGTAGTATAGGGTCAGGGAATCAGCCCCAGCATTTT. As protein: CASSIGSGNQPQHF.